This T cell receptor beta chain originates from a study of shared clonotypes between healthy human individuals. Roughly 33,000 T cell genomes, or about 190 ng DNA, went into the sorted-subset replicate PCRs. Measured with immunoSEQ multiplex PCR; TCRdb has only the in-frame clones, and not every one. The table includes around 2,000,000 clones, roughly 91% detected once. It was CD45RO-negative cells, positively selected for CCR7, that made up naive CD8 cells, with terminally differentiated effector memory CD45RA+ cells excluded. Points from the study as a whole: Large sequencing depth failed to make sorted-subset sequencing complete, rarefaction showed. The sole specimen, blood, was sampled, and tissue repertoires likely differ. Shared across a few donors were about 4.8% of the naive CD4 clonotypes.

On this clone: Antigen: not known.

The CDR3 sequence is 16 residues long. CDR1 is MNHEY, CDR2 SMNVEV, per germline (reference sequence). The V segment lost 6 bases and the J segment 2 bases; nucleotides outside the gene matches: 9. The V and J genes are TRBV27 and TRBJ2-3; 9 bases align to TRBD1. This receptor was obtained from a man in his late teens or twenties in good health. Some clones in this sample may be carry-over from other donors' samples. Source material: naive CD8+ T cells from PBMCs. The CDR3 loop is CASSSGTGTSTDTQYF. The CDR3 DNA sequence: TGTGCCAGCAGCTCCGGGACAGGGACTTCCACAGATACGCAGTATTTT.